What follows are 2 T cell receptor beta chains derived from one specimen sequenced in a study of siplizumab effects on memory and regulatory T cells. Method: immunoSEQ multiplex PCR; TCRdb's copy keeps in-frame clones and lacks some. The data contain about 63,000 clones, roughly 83% of them singletons. The sample comprised memory CD4+ T cells sorted from blood. The receptors originated from a human donor in good health.

The rearrangement links TRBV7-2 to TRBJ2-1; TRBD2 matches 15 bases. There are 16 residues in the CDR3. Germline V gives CDR1 SGHTA, CDR2 FQGNSA. V was clipped by 4 bases and J by 10 bases; unmatched bases: 8. The CDR3 sequence: CASSSRTSGGAVEQFF. In nucleotides, the CDR3 is TGTGCCAGCAGCTCGCGGACTAGCGGGGGGGCAGTCGAGCAGTTCTTC. Looking up the rest from reference TRBV7-2 and TRBJ2-1 gives the full variable domain: GAGVSQSPSNKVTEKGKDVELRCDPISGHTALYWYRQSLGQGLEFLIYFQGNSAPDKSGLPSDRFSAERTGGSVSTLTIQRTQQEDSAVYLCASSSRTSGGAVEQFFGPGTRLTVL.

The V and J genes are TRBV5-1 and TRBJ1-4; a weak D match, TRBD1 (6 bases). CDR3 length: 13 amino acids. The germline CDR1 and CDR2 sequences are SGHRS and YFSETQ. Trimming removed 4 bases from V and 8 bases from J, with 12 bases in between. CDR3 amino acids: CASSLSGDEKLFF. CDR3 bases: TGCGCCAGCAGCCTATCAGGGGACGAAAAACTGTTTTTT.